This TCR beta chain was sequenced during a study of blood T cell repertoires in COVID-19. Profiled with immunoSEQ multiplex PCR; TCRdb holds only in-frame clones, not every one. Here the sample spans about 68,000 clones, roughly 90% being singletons. V gave up 0 bases and J gave up 0 bases, with 6 bases separating them. The CDR3 consists of 14 residues. Germline V lookup: CDR1 SQVTM, CDR2 ANQGSEA. The sample was peripheral blood. The TCR sequence derives from a man in his forties with COVID-19, enrolled during active disease. The chain recombines TRBV29-1 with TRBJ1-3; TRBD1 is a possible D gene (5 bases). The CDR3 DNA reads as TGCAGCGTTGAAGAGACAGTCTCTGGAAACACCATATATTTT. Its protein is CSVEETVSGNTIYF.